The 23 T cell receptor beta chains reported below all come from one sample, sequenced in a study of blood T cell repertoires in COVID-19. The repertoire was sequenced with immunoSEQ multiplex PCR; TCRdb's copy has only in-frame clones and lacks some. The repertoire has 100,000 to 150,000 clones, over 75% of them found once; the top ten carry over 3.5%. The sequenced sample consisted of peripheral blood. Source of these receptors: an older woman with acute or convalescent COVID-19.

V usage is TRBV7-9 and J usage is TRBJ1-5; 8 bases map to TRBD1. The CDR3 contains 13 residues. Germline V CDR1 and CDR2: SEHNR, FQNEAQ (reference sequence). V lost 4 bases and J lost 6; bases outside the gene matches: 2. The CDR3 region has the DNA TGTGCCAGCAGCTCGACAGGGGTTCAGCCCCAGCATTTT. Protein sequence: CASSSTGVQPQHF.

The V call is TRBV2, the J call TRBJ2-1; no firm D call. Germline CDR1 reads SNHLY; CDR2 reads FYNNEI. There are 14 residues in the CDR3. The germline V and J ends were trimmed by 4 bases and 0 bases, with 7 bases remaining between them. This chain's CDR3 is CASSATVSYNEQFF. CDR3 in DNA: TGTGCCAGCAGTGCTACGGTCTCCTACAATGAGCAGTTCTTC.

The chain employs TRBV3-1 (or the pseudogene TRBV3-2) and TRBJ1-1, with no clear D. V lost 0 bases and J lost 0, with 11 bases in between. The CDR3 runs to 16 residues. The germline V gene encodes CDR1 LGHDT and CDR2 YNNKEL (reference sequence). CDR3 nucleotides: TGTGCCAGCAGCCAAGATCGCCCAGGCCTGAACACTGAAGCTTTCTTT. Translation: CASSQDRPGLNTEAFF.

The rearrangement joins TRBV2 to TRBJ1-2; 7 bases are shared with TRBD1. J lost 6 bases, V lost 5 bases, and 9 bases had no gene match. The germline V gene encodes CDR1 SNHLY and CDR2 FYNNEI. This CDR3 comprises 14 residues. As DNA, the CDR3 is TGTGCCAGCAGTTACAGGGGAGTTTCGGATGGCTACACCTTC. It codes for CASSYRGVSDGYTF.

CDR3 DNA: TGTGCCAGCAGCTTAGATTTGGCAAGCACTGAAGCTTTCTTT. Protein product: CASSLDLASTEAFF. This chain connects TRBV7-2 to TRBJ1-1, with D unresolved. The CDR3 has 14 amino acids. Germline V lookup: CDR1 SGHTA, CDR2 FQGNSA. The ends were cut back, 1 base at V and 4 bases at J, with 10 bases in the middle.

The chain has TRBV7-9 and TRBJ2-3, with a weak D call TRBD2 (5 bases). The CDR3 consists of 12 residues. Per germline, CDR1 SEHNR and CDR2 FQNEAQ (reference sequence). Trimming shortened V by 2 bases and J by 9 bases, and 9 bases separated the two germline ends. This chain's CDR3 is CASSLPTGTQYF. CDR3 DNA: TGTGCCAGCAGCTTACCTACGGGAACGCAGTATTTT.

The CDR3 region is CASSEAPGGTSPQHF. Written as DNA, the CDR3 is TGTGCCAGCAGTGAAGCGCCGGGGGGGACTTCGCCCCAGCATTTT. The chain links TRBV6-1 to TRBJ1-5; possible D gene TRBD1, 5 bases. CDR3 length: 15 residues. Trimming left V 0 bases short and J 9 bases short, with 15 bases between. The germline CDR1 and CDR2 sequences are MNHNS and SASEGT.

This chain connects TRBV30 to TRBJ1-1; possibly TRBD1 for D (5 bases). V was shortened by 3 bases and J by 0 bases, with 20 bases between the two germline ends. Germline V gives CDR1 GTSNPN, CDR2 SVGIG (reference sequence). This CDR3 is 17 amino acids long. The CDR3, as DNA: TGTGCCTGGAGGAGCCTATATTTCCGGGACTTGAACACTGAAGCTTTCTTT. Translated: CAWRSLYFRDLNTEAFF.

The chain recombines TRBV28 with TRBJ1-3; a weak D match, TRBD1 (6 bases). Germline CDR1 reads MDHEN; CDR2 reads SYDVKM. The CDR3 consists of 15 residues. Trimming stripped 6 bases from V and 1 base from J, with 13 bases between. CDR3 in DNA: TGTGCCAGCAGCCCGGGGGGGCGGTCTGGAAACACCATATATTTT. Protein sequence: CASSPGGRSGNTIYF. The full variable domain, with the rest looked up from reference TRBV28 and TRBJ1-3, is DVKVTQSSRYLVKRTGEKVFLECVQDMDHENMFWYRQDPGLGLRLIYFSYDVKMKEKGDIPEGYSVSREKKERFSLILESASTNQTSMYLCASSPGGRSGNTIYFGEGSWLTVV.

The CDR3 DNA reads TGTGCCAGCAGGGGACAGGGAAGCACTGAAGCTTTCTTT. Translation gives CASRGQGSTEAFF. The chain links TRBV12-3 or TRBV12-4 to TRBJ1-1; 9 bases line up with TRBD1. This CDR3 spans 13 amino acids. With V trimmed by 6 bases and J by 4 bases, 3 bases remained unmatched.

The chain combines TRBV9 with TRBJ1-2, with D uncertain. The CDR3 spans 16 residues. The germline V gene has CDR1 SGDLS and CDR2 YYNGEE. Trimming cost V 4 bases and J 3 bases, with 19 bases left between them. The CDR3 sequence is CASSQTSRRQDYGYTF. CDR3 sequence (DNA): TGTGCCAGCAGCCAAACATCACGTCGACAAGACTATGGCTACACCTTC.

This clone occurred once. The rearrangement links TRBV5-1 to TRBJ2-1; 9 bases map to TRBD1. The length of the CDR3 is 15 residues. After removal of 0 bases from V and 7 bases from J, the junction contained 5 bases not matched to a gene. Per germline, CDR1 SGHRS and CDR2 YFSETQ. The CDR3 is CASSLVTGGRNEQFF. CDR3 DNA sequence: TGCGCCAGCAGCTTGGTAACAGGGGGCCGGAATGAGCAGTTCTTC.

The rearrangement uses TRBV7-9 and TRBJ2-4; TRBD1 agrees at 7 bases. Trimming removed 5 bases from V and 10 bases from J; junction bases left unmatched: 8. Germline lookup yields CDR1 SEHNR and CDR2 FQNEAQ (reference sequence). This CDR3 is 13 amino acids long. CDR3 amino acids: CASSAQGLAIQYF. The CDR3 DNA reads TGTGCCAGCAGCGCACAGGGGCTAGCTATTCAGTACTTC.

The V call is TRBV27, the J call TRBJ2-1, with TRBD2 matching over 7 bases. The junction had 15 bases not matched to a gene; V was cut back by 6 bases and J by 10 bases. The CDR3 runs to 15 residues. Germline CDR1 MNHEY, CDR2 SMNVEV (reference sequence). In DNA, the CDR3 is TGTGCCAGCAGGATAGCGGGCAGGAACCGAGGGGAGCAGTTCTTC. It encodes CASRIAGRNRGEQFF.

The chain combines TRBV19 with TRBJ2-5; 8 bases agree with TRBD1. Trimming cost V 9 bases and J 5 bases; bases outside gene matches: 11. This CDR3 spans 14 amino acids. Per the germline V gene, CDR1 is LNHDA and CDR2 is SQIVND (reference sequence). The CDR3 DNA reads as TGTGCCAGCGGACAGGGCGCGTCTCGGGAGACCCAGTACTTC. Translating it yields CASGQGASRETQYF.

This chain uses TRBV19 with TRBJ1-1; no firm D call. Germline V gene sequence: CDR1 LNHDA, CDR2 SQIVND (reference sequence). The CDR3 runs 10 residues. V lost 7 bases and J lost 5, with 5 bases in between. CDR3 coding DNA: TGTGCCAGTACGAGGACTGAAGCTTTCTTT. The encoded protein is CASTRTEAFF.

The count of this clone is one. The chain employs TRBV29-1 and TRBJ1-4; tentative D call: TRBD1 (5 bases). Germline V CDR1 and CDR2: SQVTM, ANQGSEA. Trimming took off 7 bases at V and 0 bases at J, with 15 bases between the two ends. The CDR3 is made up of 15 amino acids. CDR3 nucleotides: TGCAGCGCTGTACGGGGGTCATCAACTAATGAAAAACTGTTTTTT. Protein sequence: CSAVRGSSTNEKLFF.

The chain is built from TRBV6-5 and TRBJ2-3; 12 bases agree with TRBD2. Germline V gene lookup returns CDR1 MNHEY and CDR2 SVGAGI. CDR3 size: 15 residues. Germline trimming cut 4 bases from V and 2 bases from J; bases unmatched to any gene: 1. CDR3 DNA sequence: TGTGCCAGCAGTTGGACTAGCGGGATCACAGATACGCAGTATTTT. Translation gives CASSWTSGITDTQYF.

The chain employs TRBV11-2 and TRBJ2-1; TRBD2 might be the D (6 bases). Trimming removed 2 bases at V and 1 base at J, with 12 bases between. This CDR3 has 16 residues. The germline gives CDR1 SGHAT, CDR2 FQNNGV. DNA for the CDR3: TGTGCCAGCAGCTTATACGGCGGGATGTCCTACAATGAGCAGTTCTTC. Its protein product is CASSLYGGMSYNEQFF.

The CDR3 DNA is TGTGCCATCAGTGAGTCGGGACAGTATGGCTACACCTTC. It translates to CAISESGQYGYTF. The chain joins TRBV10-3 to TRBJ1-2, with 7 bases matching TRBD1. V shed 0 bases, J shed 5 bases, and the junction held 0 bases outside the gene matches. The CDR3 length is 13 residues. Germline assignment: CDR1 ENHRY and CDR2 SYGVKD.

Only a few counts were recorded for this clone. This chain uses TRBV5-1 with TRBJ2-7, with D tentatively TRBD1 (6 bases). Germline V gives CDR1 SGHRS, CDR2 YFSETQ. The CDR3 spans 15 residues. V lost 0 bases and J 2 bases, leaving 12 bases between the germline ends. The CDR3 sequence: CASSLGTATTYEQYF. The CDR3 DNA is TGCGCCAGCAGCTTGGGGACAGCTACCACCTACGAGCAGTACTTC.

The rearrangement joins TRBV6-4 to TRBJ1-2; tentative D call: TRBD1 (5 bases). Trimming stripped 3 bases from V and 4 bases from J, with 9 bases between. The CDR3 covers 13 residues. From germline, CDR1 is MRHNA and CDR2 SNTAGT. CDR3 coding DNA: TGTGCCAGCAGTGAAAGGGGTAGCTATGGCTACACCTTC. Protein sequence: CASSERGSYGYTF.

The chain carries TRBV19 and TRBJ2-2; tentative D call: TRBD2 (6 bases). The length of the CDR3 is 16 residues. The germline V and J ends were trimmed by 3 bases and 4 bases, with 15 bases remaining between them. Per germline, CDR1 LNHDA and CDR2 SQIVND (reference sequence). CDR3 residues: CASSIPLARTTGELFF. The CDR3 DNA is TGTGCCAGTAGTATTCCCCTAGCGCGGACCACCGGGGAGCTGTTTTTT.